This TCR beta chain was recorded in a study of radiotherapy plus CTLA-4 blockade in lung cancer. Study-level findings and limits: According to reports, early shifts in blood T cell clones, alongside interferon-beta, forecast response most accurately.

Remarks on this clone: What it binds is not known.

This table comes from immunoSEQ multiplex PCR, and its TCRdb copy is limited to in-frame clones, with some not included. The sample carries more than 40,000 clones, roughly 67% recorded once. Receiving focal radiation plus CTLA-4 blockade with ipilimumab were patients who had chemo-refractory metastatic non-small-cell lung cancer. The sequence derives from a human donor with non-small cell lung cancer who had a partial response to radiotherapy plus ipilimumab. The sequencing used peripheral blood, collected from a patient treated with radiotherapy plus ipilimumab.

The CDR3 here is CASSQDSLTGGNSYEQYF. The CDR3 coding sequence is TGTGCCAGCAGCCAAGATTCCTTAACAGGGGGGAACTCCTACGAGCAGTACTTC. The chain links TRBV4-2 to TRBJ2-7; 8 nucleotides line up with TRBD1. CDR1 and CDR2 (germline): LGHNA, YNFKEQ. With V trimmed by 0 bases and J by 0 bases, 10 bases remained unmatched. The CDR3 covers 18 residues.